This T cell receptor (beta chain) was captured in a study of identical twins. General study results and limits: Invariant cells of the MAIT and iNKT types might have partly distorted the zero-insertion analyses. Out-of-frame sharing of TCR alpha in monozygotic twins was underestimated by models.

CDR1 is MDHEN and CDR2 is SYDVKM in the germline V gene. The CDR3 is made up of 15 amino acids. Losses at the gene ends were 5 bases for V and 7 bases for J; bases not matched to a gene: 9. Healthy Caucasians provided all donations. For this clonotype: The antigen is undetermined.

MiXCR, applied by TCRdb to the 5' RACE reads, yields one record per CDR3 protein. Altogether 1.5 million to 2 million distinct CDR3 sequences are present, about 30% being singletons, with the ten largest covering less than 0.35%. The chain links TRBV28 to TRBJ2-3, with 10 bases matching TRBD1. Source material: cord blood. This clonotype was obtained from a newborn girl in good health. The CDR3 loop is CASSPPGQGINTQYF. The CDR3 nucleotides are TGTGCCAGCAGTCCTCCGGGACAGGGGATAAATACGCAGTATTTT.